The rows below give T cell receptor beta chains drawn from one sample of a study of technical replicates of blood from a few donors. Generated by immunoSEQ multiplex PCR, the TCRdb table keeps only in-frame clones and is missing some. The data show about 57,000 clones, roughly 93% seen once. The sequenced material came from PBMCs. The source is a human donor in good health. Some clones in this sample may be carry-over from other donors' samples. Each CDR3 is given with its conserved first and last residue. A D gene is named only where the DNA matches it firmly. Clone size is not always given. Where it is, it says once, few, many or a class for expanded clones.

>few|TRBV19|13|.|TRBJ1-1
TGTGCCAGTAATGCAAGAGTTAACACTGAAGCTTTCTTT
CASNARVNTEAFF
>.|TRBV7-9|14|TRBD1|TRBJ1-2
TGTGCCAGCAGCTTCACAGGGGGCGACTATGGCTACACCTTC
CASSFTGGDYGYTF
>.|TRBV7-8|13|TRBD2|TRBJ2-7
TGTGCCAGCAGCTTCGGGAGGGACATTGAGCAGTACTTC
CASSFGRDIEQYF
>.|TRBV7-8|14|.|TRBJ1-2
TGTGCCAGCAGCTTACAGGGGATTAACTATGGCTACACCTTC
CASSLQGINYGYTF
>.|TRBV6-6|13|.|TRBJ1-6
TGTGCCAGCGGCACAGAATCACGGTCACCCCTCCACTTT
CASGTESRSPLHF
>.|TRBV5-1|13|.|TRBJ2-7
TGCGCCAGCAGCGGAGAAGGCTCGGAGAAGCAGTACTTC
CASSGEGSEKQYF
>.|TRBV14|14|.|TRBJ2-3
TGTGCCAGCAGCCAAGTGAGACAAACAGATACGCAGTATTTT
CASSQVRQTDTQYF
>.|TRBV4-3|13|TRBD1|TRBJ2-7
TGCGCCAGCAGCCAGAACAGGGGTTGGGAGCAGTACTTC
CASSQNRGWEQYF
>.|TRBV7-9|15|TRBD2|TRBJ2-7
TGTGCCAGCAGCGATACTAGCGGGGGAAGTTACGAGCAGTACTTC
CASSDTSGGSYEQYF
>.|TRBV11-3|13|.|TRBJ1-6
TGTGCCAGCAGCTTAGATCTGAATTCACCCCTCCACTTT
CASSLDLNSPLHF
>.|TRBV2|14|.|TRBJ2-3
TGTGCCAGCAGACTAACGAGGTCCACAGATACGCAGTATTTT
CASRLTRSTDTQYF
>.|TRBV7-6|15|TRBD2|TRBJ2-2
TGTGCCAGCAGCAGAGGAGGGACTAGCTTCGGGGAGCTGTTTTTT
CASSRGGTSFGELFF
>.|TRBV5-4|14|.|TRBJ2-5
TGTGCCAGCAGCTTGGAAGGGCAGGGGAAGACCCAGTACTTC
CASSLEGQGKTQYF
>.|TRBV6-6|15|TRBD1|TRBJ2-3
TGTGCCAGCAGATTGGGACAGCTCGGTCCAGATACGCAGTATTTT
CASRLGQLGPDTQYF
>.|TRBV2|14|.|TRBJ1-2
TGTGCCAGCAGTGGGAGGGGTATCGGCTATGGCTACACCTTC
CASSGRGIGYGYTF
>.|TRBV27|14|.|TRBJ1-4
TGTGCCAGCAGCTCCGACAGGTTCGATGAAAAACTGTTTTTT
CASSSDRFDEKLFF
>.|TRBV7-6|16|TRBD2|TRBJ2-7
TGTGCCAGCAGCTTATTTTCGAGCGGGAGTACCTACGAGCAGTACTTC
CASSLFSSGSTYEQYF
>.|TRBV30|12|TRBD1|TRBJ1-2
TGTGCCTTTGACAGGGGTCAGTTTGGCTACACCTTC
CAFDRGQFGYTF
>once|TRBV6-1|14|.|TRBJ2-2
TGTGCCAGCAGCGAGGTGCATTTTGCCGGGGAGCTGTTTTTT
CASSEVHFAGELFF
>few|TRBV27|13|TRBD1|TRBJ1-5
TGTGCCAGGATGACAGGGTCAAATCAGCCCCAGCATTTT
CARMTGSNQPQHF
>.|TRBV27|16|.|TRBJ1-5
TGTGCCAGCAGCCGGCGGGACGGGGGAGGCAATCAGCCCCAGCATTTT
CASSRRDGGGNQPQHF
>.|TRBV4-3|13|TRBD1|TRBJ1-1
TGCGCCAGCAGTGACAGGGTGGGGACTGAAGCTTTCTTT
CASSDRVGTEAFF
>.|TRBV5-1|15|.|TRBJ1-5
TGCGCCAGCAGCTTGGATTCAGGGGGCAATCAGCCCCAGCATTTT
CASSLDSGGNQPQHF
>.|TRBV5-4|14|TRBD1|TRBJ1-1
TGTGCCAGCAGCGACCGGGACAGGGGGACTGAAGCTTTCTTT
CASSDRDRGTEAFF